These T cell receptor beta chains were read from a single sample in a study of patients and donors after allogeneic stem cell transplantation. Each CDR3 protein is one row after TCRdb ran MiXCR on the RT-PCR reads. The table lists about a million distinct CDR3 sequences, approximately 19% of them singletons, with roughly 6% in the top ten. The sample was blood, either unsorted or a sorted T cell fraction (not recorded which). Receptors were obtained from a human donor who was either an allogeneic HSCT recipient or a stem cell or donor lymphocyte infusion donor (not recorded which). It is not recorded whose cells these are; they may come from a transplant donor. Each CDR3 is given with its conserved first and last residue. D genes are given only for firm matches. The size entry is marked missing in some rows and otherwise reads once, few, many or a size class.

>TRBD2|TRBV10-3|few|TRBJ2-3|14
TGTGCCATCAGAGCGGGACTGGGGACAGATACGCAGTATTTT
CAIRAGLGTDTQYF
>TRBD2|TRBV2|.|TRBJ2-5|16
TGTGCCAGCAGTGAAGCGCCACTAGCGGGGTGGGAGACCCAGTACTTC
CASSEAPLAGWETQYF
>.|TRBV20-1|.|TRBJ2-2|14
TGCAGTGCCGCGCCCGCGCCGAACACCGGGGAGCTGTTTTTT
CSAAPAPNTGELFF
>.|TRBV7-9|.|TRBJ2-1|13
TGTGCCAGCAGCTTACGCGGGTTCAATGAGCAGTTCTTC
CASSLRGFNEQFF
>.|TRBV20-1|.|TRBJ1-2|16
TGCAGTGCTAGTGTTCAAGGACAGCAGCTTAACTATGGCTACACCTTC
CSASVQGQQLNYGYTF
>.|TRBV6-6|many|TRBJ2-1|13
TGTGCCAGCAGTTACGGGCAGGCCAATGAGCAGTTCTTC
CASSYGQANEQFF
>.|TRBV7-2|.|TRBJ2-2|14
TGTGCCAGCAGCTTATTAGGCGCGGGACGAGAGCTGTTTTTT
CASSLLGAGRELFF
>.|TRBV6-2/TRBV6-3|.|TRBJ2-7|13
TGTGCCAGCAGTTACCGGGACACCTACGAGCAGTACTTC
CASSYRDTYEQYF
>TRBD1|TRBV7-6|.|TRBJ1-1|14
TGTGCCAGCAGCACAGTGGGACAGGGTGCTGAAGCTTTCTTT
CASSTVGQGAEAFF
>.|TRBV29-1|.|TRBJ2-1|14
TGCAGCGTTGGAGGGGGGCAATCCTACAATGAGCAGTTCTTC
CSVGGGQSYNEQFF
>TRBD2|TRBV27|few|TRBJ2-5|15
TGTGCCAGCAGTGAGACACTAGCGGGACAAGAGACCCAGTACTTC
CASSETLAGQETQYF
>.|TRBV5-5|few|TRBJ1-1|15
TGTGCCAGCAGCTTGTACCAGGGGAGGAACACTGAAGCTTTCTTT
CASSLYQGRNTEAFF
>.|TRBV9|.|TRBJ1-1|14
TGTGCCAGCAGCGTTCATCGGGAGAACACTGAAGCTTTCTTT
CASSVHRENTEAFF
>.|TRBV29-1|.|TRBJ2-7|13
TGCAGCGTTGAAGGGGCTGCCTCCTACGAGCAGTACTTC
CSVEGAASYEQYF
>.|TRBV5-1|many|TRBJ2-7|14
TGTGCCAGCAGCTTCGCGGGACGGTCCTACGAGCAGTACTTC
CASSFAGRSYEQYF
>.|TRBV10-3|many|TRBJ2-1|15
TGTGCCATCAGCTACACTAGGGTCGAATTAAATGAGCAGTTCTTC
CAISYTRVELNEQFF
>.|TRBV27|few|TRBJ2-6|15
TGTGCCAGCAGTTTATCTGGTCCTGGGGCCAACGTCCTGACTTTC
CASSLSGPGANVLTF
>.|TRBV29-1|.|TRBJ2-3|12
TGCAGCGTTGAGGGCCAGGCAGATACGCAGTATTTT
CSVEGQADTQYF
>.|TRBV15|many|TRBJ2-1|14
TGTGCCACCAGCCGGGGGGCGACCTACAATGAGCAGTTCTTC
CATSRGATYNEQFF
>.|TRBV7-2|few|TRBJ2-1|13
TGTGCCAGCAGCTTATTTCCGGGGAATGAGCAGTTCTTC
CASSLFPGNEQFF
>TRBD1|TRBV12-3/TRBV12-4|many|TRBJ2-1|16
TGTGCCAGCAGTCCCGGGGACAGGGCTTATAACAATGAGCAGTTCTTC
CASSPGDRAYNNEQFF
>.|TRBV5-1|many|TRBJ2-3|16
TGCGCCAGCAGCTTGGCTACGGCTAGCGGCACAGATACGCAGTATTTT
CASSLATASGTDTQYF
>.|TRBV29-1|many|TRBJ2-7|11
TGCAGCGTTGAGAGACAGTACGAGCAGTACTTC
CSVERQYEQYF
>.|TRBV5-1|.|TRBJ1-3|16
TGCGCCAGCAGCTTAGGGGCCCCACTCTCTGGAAACACCATATATTTT
CASSLGAPLSGNTIYF
>.|TRBV12-3/TRBV12-4|few|TRBJ2-7|14
TGTGCCAGCAGTCGGGGCGGGGGCCCCTACGAGCAGTACTTC
CASSRGGGPYEQYF
>TRBD2|TRBV4-1|few|TRBJ2-7|17
TGCGCCAGCAGCCATGGGCCTCTAGCGGGGAGGGCCTACGAGCAGTACTTC
CASSHGPLAGRAYEQYF
>TRBD2|TRBV10-3|.|TRBJ2-1|17
TGTGCCATCAGCCTCCCTCTAGCGGGGGGGCTTTACAATGAGCAGTTCTTC
CAISLPLAGGLYNEQFF
>.|TRBV6-1|few|TRBJ1-5|16
TGTGCCAGCAGGATGGTCGGGGGCGGGACGAATCAGCCCCAGCATTTT
CASRMVGGGTNQPQHF
>TRBD1|TRBV2|few|TRBJ1-1|13
TGTGCCAGCAGTGAGGCAGGGGGCCGGGTAGCTTTCTTT
CASSEAGGRVAFF
>TRBD2|TRBV7-2|.|TRBJ2-1|15
TGTGCCAGCAGCCCCCGACTAGCGGGGGGCAGTGAGCAGTTCTTC
CASSPRLAGGSEQFF
>TRBD2|TRBV7-3|few|TRBJ2-3|17
TGTGCCAGCAGCTTAGAAAGGCTAGCGGGGGGGACAGATACGCAGTATTTT
CASSLERLAGGTDTQYF
>.|TRBV12-3/TRBV12-4|.|TRBJ1-2|13
TGTGCCAGCAGTTTAGCCGGGTCGGGGTACTACACCTTC
CASSLAGSGYYTF
>.|TRBV27|few|TRBJ2-7|15
TGTGCCAGCAGCCTCGTTATGACCTTAACCTACGAGCAGTACTTC
CASSLVMTLTYEQYF
>.|TRBV7-7|.|TRBJ2-1|13
TGTGCCAGCAGCTTAGTACCAGGGAATGAGCAGTTCTTC
CASSLVPGNEQFF
>TRBD2|TRBV10-3|many|TRBJ2-3|14
TGTGCCATCACATCAGCGGGAGGGCCAGATACGCAGTATTTT
CAITSAGGPDTQYF
>TRBD1|TRBV12-3/TRBV12-4|.|TRBJ1-4|14
TGTGCCAGCAGGACGACAGGGGACAGAGAAAAACTGTTTTTT
CASRTTGDREKLFF
>.|TRBV20-1|few|TRBJ2-2|13
TGCAGTGCTCGTAGGGGGGCGACCGGGGAGCTGTTTTTT
CSARRGATGELFF
>TRBD1|TRBV24-1|few|TRBJ1-2|13
TGTGCCACCAGCCAGGGGGCGAACTATGGCTACACCTTC
CATSQGANYGYTF
>.|TRBV13|few|TRBJ1-1|12
TGTGCCAGCAGCCCAGTGGGGGTGGGGGCTTTCTTT
CASSPVGVGAFF
>TRBD1|TRBV6-2/TRBV6-3|few|TRBJ1-1|15
TGTGCCAGCAGTTACCCGGGGGACAGGCGTCGTGAAGCTTTCTTT
CASSYPGDRRREAFF
>.|TRBV24-1|.|TRBJ1-2|14
TGTGCCACCAGTGACCATGACAAGCAGGGCGGCTACACCTTC
CATSDHDKQGGYTF
>.|TRBV4-2|.|TRBJ1-1|14
TGTGCCAGCAGCCAAGACGAGGGGTCTTTCGGTGCTTTCTTT
CASSQDEGSFGAFF
>.|TRBV14|.|TRBJ2-5|15
TGTGCCAGCAGCCAACTTTCCAGGGTAGAAGAGACCCAGTACTTC
CASSQLSRVEETQYF
>.|TRBV5-1|.|TRBJ2-2|15
TGCGCCAGCAGCTTGGTGGGAGGAGAAGCCGGGGAGCTGTTTTTT
CASSLVGGEAGELFF
>.|TRBV29-1|few|TRBJ2-3|13
TGCAGCGTAAGGGCCTGGAGCACAGATACGCAGTATTTT
CSVRAWSTDTQYF
>.|TRBV9|.|TRBJ1-1|15
TGTGCCAGCAGCGAGGCCCCCTCCGAGAAAACTGAAGCTTTCTTT
CASSEAPSEKTEAFF